The 11 T cell receptor beta chains below were found in one sample sequenced in a study of PD-1 blockade in mismatch repair-deficient tumors. Their antigen targets remain unknown. Indicated time point: roughly 11-day in vitro stimulation with candidate neoantigen peptide 4. The method was immunoSEQ multiplex PCR; TCRdb's version includes in-frame clones alone and lacks a portion of them. The sample lists around 14,000 clones; around four fifths were seen once. Sample: cells cultured in vitro, taken from a patient treated with pembrolizumab. The receptors shown here come from an adult with mismatch repair-deficient cancer.

The CDR3 protein is CASSLAGGYEQYF. In DNA, the CDR3 is TGTGCCAGCAGCTTAGCGGGAGGGTACGAGCAGTACTTC. V gene TRBV7-7 combines with J gene TRBJ2-7; 7 bases align to TRBD2. The CDR3 extends over 13 amino acids. The germline gives CDR1 SSHAT, CDR2 FNYEAQ (reference sequence). V gave up 0 bases and J gave up 4 bases; unmatched junction bases: 0.

J is TRBJ2-7 and V is TRBV5-3; 8 bases line up with TRBD2. TRBV5-3 is an open reading frame, and its role is uncertain. V was pared by 3 bases and J by 3 bases, with 11 bases of the junction left unmatched. The CDR3 has 16 residues. For the CDR3, the DNA is TGTGCCAGAAGCTCCAGCCCGGGACTAGATCACTACGAGCAGTACTTC. The encoded protein is CARSSSPGLDHYEQYF.

This clone was counted only a few times. This chain joins TRBV15 and TRBJ2-7; D is ambiguous. Trimming pared 0 bases from V and 6 bases from J, leaving 15 bases between. The CDR3 contains 15 residues. CDR1 and CDR2 from the germline V gene are LNHNV and YYDKDF (reference sequence). Here the CDR3 reads CATSREVGKASEQYF. DNA for the CDR3: TGTGCCACCAGCAGAGAGGTTGGAAAAGCCTCCGAGCAGTACTTC.

This chain links TRBV12-2 with TRBJ2-1; the table's D call of TRBD1 was not tested on the DNA. TRBV12-2 is deemed a pseudogene. The CDR3 has 15 residues. The CDR3 reads CASRSGTGGGNEQFF. The CDR3 bases are TGTGCAAGTCGCTCCGGGACAGGGGGTGGCAATGAGCAGTTCTTC.

The chain employs TRBV7-3 and TRBJ1-3; no reliable D call. CDR3 length equals 13 residues. V was pared by 5 bases and J by 0 bases, with 5 bases between. Germline V gene lookup returns CDR1 SGHTA and CDR2 FQGTGA. DNA of the CDR3: TGTGCCAGCAGCCTCAACTCTGGAAACACCATATATTTT. The encoded protein is CASSLNSGNTIYF.

This clone was counted only a few times. The chain employs TRBV15 and TRBJ1-1; 7 nucleotides align to TRBD1. CDR1 is LNHNV and CDR2 is YYDKDF in the germline V gene (reference sequence). J was trimmed by 1 base and V by 0 bases; bases with no gene match: 2. The CDR3 is made up of 15 amino acids. The CDR3 loop is CATSRDNRGNTEAFF. As DNA, the CDR3 is TGTGCCACCAGCAGAGATAACAGGGGGAACACTGAAGCTTTCTTT.

The chain uses TRBV28 and TRBJ1-1; no clear D. This CDR3 contains 13 residues. Germline CDR1 reads MDHEN; CDR2 reads SYDVKM. V lost 7 bases, J lost 4 bases, and 13 bases lay in between. CDR3 region: CASNLDVITEAFF. The CDR3 DNA reads TGTGCCAGCAACCTAGACGTAATCACTGAAGCTTTCTTT.

V and J are TRBV6-1 and TRBJ2-1; D not certain. Germline V lookup: CDR1 MNHNS, CDR2 SASEGT. The V end was cut by 6 bases, the J end by 5 bases, with 17 bases between. The CDR3 totals 15 residues. The CDR3 sequence: CASSPWQGFNNEQFF. CDR3 bases: TGTGCCAGCAGCCCGTGGCAAGGGTTCAACAATGAGCAGTTCTTC.

This rearrangement joins TRBV28 to TRBJ2-1, with 15 bases identical to TRBD2. V was clipped by 10 bases and J by 7 bases; unmatched bases: 8. There are 15 residues in the CDR3. Germline V gene data show CDR1 as MDHEN and CDR2 as SYDVKM. CDR3 nucleotides: TGTGCCATCACGATTGGACTAGCGGGGGGGAATGAGCAGTTCTTC. Translating gives CAITIGLAGGNEQFF.

The chain has TRBV5-1 and TRBJ1-4; maybe TRBD1 (5 bases). Trimming stripped 0 bases from V and 6 bases from J, with 15 bases between. The CDR3 sequence is 16 residues long. Germline CDR1 and CDR2: SGHRS and YFSETQ. The CDR3 loop reads CASSLAGLGAYEKLFF. The CDR3 DNA is TGCGCCAGCAGCTTGGCCGGTTTAGGGGCCTATGAAAAACTGTTTTTT.

This clone was detected once. The CDR3 spells CASSWGQGIAFF. The CDR3 DNA sequence: TGTGCCAGCAGCTGGGGACAGGGAATAGCTTTCTTT. The chain couples TRBV7-9 to TRBJ1-1; 9 nucleotides match TRBD1. V dropped 4 bases and J dropped 10; count of bases not matched to a gene: 4. This CDR3 region has 12 residues. Germline V gene data show CDR1 as SEHNR and CDR2 as FQNEAQ (reference sequence).